The 27 T cell receptor beta chains reported below all come from one sample, sequenced in a study of shared clonotypes between healthy human individuals. Here immunoSEQ multiplex PCR was the method, and the copy in TCRdb shows in-frame clones only, minus some. The sample has about 470,000 clones; about 85% are singletons. Sequencing was done on a sample of PBMCs. The receptors derive from a woman aged 40 to 50 in good health. Some clones in this sample may be carry-over from other donors' samples.

Only one count was recorded for this clone. V usage is TRBV27 and J usage is TRBJ2-5, with a weak D call TRBD2 (5 bases). Per the germline V gene, CDR1 is MNHEY and CDR2 is SMNVEV (reference sequence). V was cut by 2 bases and J by 8 bases, with 12 bases left in between. The CDR3 extends over 13 amino acids. The CDR3 nucleotides read TGTGCCAGCAGTTTAAAAAGCGGTCTAACCCAGTACTTC. Translating gives CASSLKSGLTQYF.

On this clone itself: Sequence at one end of the junction differs from germline and may be a read error. The chain has TRBV7-7 and TRBJ2-2; D is ambiguous. The CDR3 spans 14 residues. The germline V gene has CDR1 SSHAT and CDR2 FNYEAQ (reference sequence). The DNA for the CDR3 is TGTGCTAGCAGCTTAGGCGGCGCCACCGGGGAGCTGTTTTTT. It yields the protein CASSLGGATGELFF.

This clone turned up a few times. The sample carries other DNA sequences with the same CDR3. The J gene is TRBJ2-1, the V gene TRBV29-1, with D possibly called TRBD1 or TRBD2 (6 bases each). The CDR3 has 14 residues. The V gene lost 4 bases and the J gene lost 7 bases, with 17 bases spanning the gap. Germline CDR1 SQVTM, CDR2 ANQGSEA. CDR3 region: CSVALGGLKNEQFF. CDR3 bases: TGCAGCGTTGCCCTAGGGGGGCTGAAGAATGAGCAGTTCTTC.

The rearrangement links TRBV11-2 to TRBJ2-1, with TRBD2 matching 9 bases. There are 14 residues in the CDR3. Per germline, CDR1 SGHAT and CDR2 FQNNGV. Unmatched junction bases numbered 1, after V lost 5 bases and J lost 2 bases. The CDR3 is CASSRLAAYNEQFF. The CDR3 DNA follows: TGTGCCAGCAGCAGACTAGCGGCCTACAATGAGCAGTTCTTC.

V gene TRBV28 combines with J gene TRBJ2-3; 13 positions agree with TRBD2. Germline assignment: CDR1 MDHEN and CDR2 SYDVKM. CDR3 length: 16 amino acids. The J segment lost 5 bases and the V segment lost 2 bases, leaving 4 bases of the junction unmatched. The CDR3 DNA reads TGTGCCAGCAGTTTAGGACTAGCGGGAGCTGTAGATACGCAGTATTTT. This sequence encodes CASSLGLAGAVDTQYF.

The chain uses TRBV18 and TRBJ2-2, with D possibly being TRBD1 (6 bases). The germline CDR1 and CDR2 sequences are KGHSH and LQKENI. The V end lost 3 bases, the J end lost 3 bases, and 14 bases lay between the germline ends. The CDR3 runs 16 residues. The CDR3 sequence: CASSPLQGVDTGELFF. The CDR3 DNA is TGTGCCAGCTCACCCCTACAGGGTGTTGACACCGGGGAGCTGTTTTTT.

The genes are TRBV21-1 and TRBJ2-3. TRBV21-1 is assigned pseudogene status. There are 15 residues in the CDR3. As DNA, the CDR3 is TGTGCCAGCAGCAAAGAGCCCGTCCCCGTGGGTACGCAGTATTTT. It specifies CASSKEPVPVGTQYF.

The J gene is TRBJ2-7, the V gene TRBV5-1; 9 bases line up with TRBD1. Germline values: CDR1 SGHRS, CDR2 YFSETQ. This CDR3 spans 14 amino acids. The trim removed 3 bases at V and 6 bases at J, leaving 7 bases unmatched. This CDR3 reads CASSSTGTGIEQYF. CDR3 bases: TGCGCCAGCAGCTCAACCGGGACAGGGATCGAGCAGTACTTC.

This sequence joins TRBV11-2 and TRBJ2-3, with D maybe TRBD1 (7 bases). The CDR3 has 16 residues. The germline gives CDR1 SGHAT, CDR2 FQNNGV. V was clipped by 1 base and J by 2 bases, with 13 bases between them. The CDR3 is CASSLAGGQYTDTQYF. The CDR3 DNA follows: TGTGCCAGCAGCTTAGCCGGGGGACAGTACACAGATACGCAGTATTTT.

This clone has just one count. The chain uses TRBV10-3 and TRBJ1-2; maybe TRBD1 (6 bases). The CDR3 totals 14 residues. The germline gives CDR1 ENHRY, CDR2 SYGVKD. V was trimmed by 3 bases and J by 6 bases, leaving 14 bases between them. The CDR3 is CAISELVGGNGYTF. DNA for the CDR3: TGTGCCATCAGTGAACTAGTAGGGGGTAATGGCTACACCTTC.

This chain links TRBV30 with TRBJ1-5, with a weak D call TRBD1 (5 bases). This CDR3 has 15 residues. Germline V gives CDR1 GTSNPN, CDR2 SVGIG (reference sequence). Trimming stripped 1 base from V and 5 bases from J, with 15 bases between. For the CDR3, the DNA is TGTGCCTGGAGTGGGGGACTTCTTGGGGATCAGCCCCAGCATTTT. Protein sequence: CAWSGGLLGDQPQHF.

The V gene is TRBV18, the J gene TRBJ2-2, with 8 bases identical to TRBD1. The J segment lost 3 bases and the V segment lost 6 bases, leaving 15 bases of the junction unmatched. Germline V gene sequence: CDR1 KGHSH, CDR2 LQKENI. The CDR3 has 18 amino acids. This CDR3 is CASSHRVRTGTYTGELFF. CDR3 in DNA: TGTGCCAGCTCCCATCGCGTCCGGACAGGGACCTACACCGGGGAGCTGTTTTTT.

The V and J genes are TRBV11-2 and TRBJ1-3; perhaps TRBD1 as D (6 bases). In germline, CDR1 is SGHAT, CDR2 FQNNGV. The CDR3 contains 15 residues. V lost 5 bases and J 0 bases, leaving 11 bases between the germline ends. The CDR3 DNA reads TGTGCCAGCAGCCGGACGGACAGCTCTGGAAACACCATATATTTT. Translated, it gives CASSRTDSSGNTIYF.

The CDR3 sequence is CASSLALAGGETQYF. Here the CDR3 DNA reads TGTGCCAGCAGCTTAGCCCTAGCGGGAGGAGAGACCCAGTACTTC. The chain links TRBV7-2 to TRBJ2-5; 11 bases map to TRBD2. Germline CDR1 and CDR2: SGHTA and FQGNSA. The ends lost 0 bases at V and 4 bases at J; junction bases unmatched: 1. The CDR3 contains 15 residues.

In nucleotides, the CDR3 is TGTGCCAGCAGCTTAGCTAGCGGGCCGAACACCGGGGAGCTGTTTTTT. It specifies CASSLASGPNTGELFF. The chain recombines TRBV7-6 with TRBJ2-2; 7 nucleotides align to TRBD2. Per the germline V gene, CDR1 is SGHVS and CDR2 is FNYEAQ. With 0 bases clipped from V and 0 bases from J, the junction kept 1 base outside the gene matches. The CDR3 contains 16 residues.

The rearrangement links TRBV7-4 to TRBJ2-1; TRBD2 matches at 8 bases. Germline lookup yields CDR1 SGHVT and CDR2 SQSDAQ. Trimming at V came to 3 bases and at J to 2 bases, leaving 3 bases not matched to a gene. The CDR3 extends over 15 amino acids. The CDR3 bases are TGTGCCAGCAGCTTTGGAGCGGGAGCCTACAATGAGCAGTTCTTC. It encodes CASSFGAGAYNEQFF.

This clone was recorded once. The chain has TRBV18 and TRBJ1-5; TRBD1 agrees at 11 bases. Germline V gene data show CDR1 as KGHSH and CDR2 as LQKENI. The CDR3 is 14 residues long. Trimming cost V 7 bases and J 7 bases; bases outside gene matches: 6. Here the CDR3 reads CASCGTGGRQPQHF. The CDR3 DNA follows: TGTGCCAGCTGTGGGACAGGGGGTAGGCAGCCCCAGCATTTT.

This chain connects TRBV5-1 to TRBJ2-7; a weak D match, TRBD2 (5 bases). V was cut by 0 bases and J by 0 bases, with 10 bases left in between. CDR1 and CDR2 from the germline V gene are SGHRS and YFSETQ. The CDR3 covers 15 residues. CDR3 protein: CASSLAGGYSYEQYF. The CDR3 DNA reads as TGCGCCAGCAGCTTGGCCGGAGGATACTCCTACGAGCAGTACTTC.

The sample holds a few counts of this clone. The chain joins TRBV6-1 to TRBJ2-3; possible D gene TRBD2, 6 bases. V shed 4 bases and J shed 0 bases, with 17 bases lying between them. Germline values: CDR1 MNHNS, CDR2 SASEGT. There are 17 residues in the CDR3. The CDR3 loop reads CASSVTTGTGSTDTQYF. In DNA form, the CDR3 reads TGTGCCAGCAGTGTTACGACCGGGACTGGTAGCACAGATACGCAGTATTTT.

The chain links TRBV10-3 to TRBJ2-2, with 7 bases fitting TRBD2. The CDR3 is 14 residues long. V shed 8 bases and J 3 bases; nucleotides not matched to a gene: 6. Germline V lookup: CDR1 ENHRY, CDR2 SYGVKD. CDR3: CAILAAGDTGELFF. CDR3 DNA sequence: TGTGCCATCCTCGCGGCGGGGGACACCGGGGAGCTGTTTTTT.

V is TRBV5-1 and J is TRBJ2-5; no clear D gene. V lost 3 bases and J 5 bases, leaving 5 bases between the germline ends. The CDR3 totals 11 residues. The germline CDR1 and CDR2 sequences are SGHRS and YFSETQ. CDR3 nucleotide sequence: TGCGCCAGCAGCTCGAGGGAGACCCAGTACTTC. This translates into CASSSRETQYF.

The rearrangement uses TRBV10-3 and TRBJ2-1; TRBD1 matches at 7 bases. The germline gives CDR1 ENHRY, CDR2 SYGVKD. This CDR3 region has 16 residues. Losses at the gene ends were 4 bases for V and 1 base for J; bases not matched to a gene: 7. CDR3 sequence (DNA): TGTGCCATCAGTGTTACGGCAGGGGGTTCCTACAATGAGCAGTTCTTC. This codes for CAISVTAGGSYNEQFF.

This chain uses TRBV19 with TRBJ2-5; the D gene could be TRBD1 or TRBD2 (5 bases each). CDR3 length: 14 residues. The V end lost 5 bases, the J end lost 4 bases, and 14 bases lay between the germline ends. Looked up from germline, CDR1 is LNHDA and CDR2 is SQIVND (reference sequence). The CDR3 region is CASSRFREIETQYF. DNA of the CDR3: TGTGCCAGTAGTCGCTTCAGGGAGATAGAGACCCAGTACTTC.

This clone has just one count. This rearrangement joins TRBV12-5 to TRBJ2-7, with 9 bases matching TRBD2. The V gene's germline CDR1 is LGHNT and CDR2 FRNRAP. The CDR3 is 16 amino acids. Trimming at V came to 6 bases and at J to 2 bases, leaving 11 bases not matched to a gene. CDR3 coding DNA: TGTGCTAGTGGGCCAGTAACTAGCGGGCCCGCCTACGAGCAGTACTTC. Protein product: CASGPVTSGPAYEQYF.

Note on this clone: The identical CDR3 is also encoded by other nucleotide sequences in the sample. The CDR3 nucleotides are TGCGCCAGCAGCTTGGGCAGGCAAGAGACCCAGTACTTC. Encoded protein: CASSLGRQETQYF. V gene TRBV5-1 combines with J gene TRBJ2-5; D unclear. The V end was cut by 0 bases, the J end by 2 bases, with 5 bases between. The CDR3 has 13 residues. Germline values: CDR1 SGHRS, CDR2 YFSETQ.

The J gene is TRBJ1-4, the V gene TRBV28, with TRBD1 matching over 7 bases. The germline V gene encodes CDR1 MDHEN and CDR2 SYDVKM. This CDR3 is 16 amino acids long. Germline trimming cut 2 bases from V and 8 bases from J; bases unmatched to any gene: 11. CDR3 sequence (DNA): TGTGCCAGCAGTTTAGGGGCTGAGGGGGCGGGGGAAAAACTGTTTTTT. Residues: CASSLGAEGAGEKLFF.

The chain employs TRBV13 and TRBJ2-7; 7 bases match TRBD1. The germline gives CDR1 PRHDT, CDR2 FYEKMQ (reference sequence). This CDR3 region has 14 residues. J gave up 9 bases and V 5 bases, and 13 bases lay outside the gene matches. This chain's CDR3 is CASSVRQGVFGQYF. DNA for the CDR3: TGTGCCAGCAGCGTAAGACAGGGCGTCTTTGGGCAGTACTTC.